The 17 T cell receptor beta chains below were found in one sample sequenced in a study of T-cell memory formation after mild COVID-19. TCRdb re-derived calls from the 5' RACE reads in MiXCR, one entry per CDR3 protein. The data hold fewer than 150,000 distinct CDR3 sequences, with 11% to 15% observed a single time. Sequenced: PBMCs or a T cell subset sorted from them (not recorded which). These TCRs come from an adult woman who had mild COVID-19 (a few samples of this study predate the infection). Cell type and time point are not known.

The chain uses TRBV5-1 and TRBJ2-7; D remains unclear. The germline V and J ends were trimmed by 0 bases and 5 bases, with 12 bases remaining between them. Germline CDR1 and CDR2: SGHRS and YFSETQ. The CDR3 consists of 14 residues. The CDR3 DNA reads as TGCGCCAGCAGCTTGGCCGACTCGCGTAACGAGCAGTACTTC. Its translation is CASSLADSRNEQYF.

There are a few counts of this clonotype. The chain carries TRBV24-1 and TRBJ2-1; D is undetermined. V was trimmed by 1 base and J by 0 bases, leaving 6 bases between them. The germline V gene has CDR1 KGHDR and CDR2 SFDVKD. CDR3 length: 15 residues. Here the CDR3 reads CATSDFWGSYNEQFF. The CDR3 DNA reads TGTGCCACCAGTGATTTTTGGGGCTCCTACAATGAGCAGTTCTTC.

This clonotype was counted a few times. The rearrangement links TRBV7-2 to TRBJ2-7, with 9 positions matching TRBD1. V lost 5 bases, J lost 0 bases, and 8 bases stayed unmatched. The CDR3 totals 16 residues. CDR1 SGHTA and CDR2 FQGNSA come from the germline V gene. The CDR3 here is CASSPGQGGSSYEQYF. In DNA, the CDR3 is TGTGCCAGCAGCCCGGGACAGGGTGGGAGCTCCTACGAGCAGTACTTC. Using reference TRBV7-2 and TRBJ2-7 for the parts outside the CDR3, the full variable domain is GAGVSQSPSNKVTEKGKDVELRCDPISGHTALYWYRQSLGQGLEFLIYFQGNSAPDKSGLPSDRFSAERTGGSVSTLTIQRTQQEDSAVYLCASSPGQGGSSYEQYFGPGTRLTVT.

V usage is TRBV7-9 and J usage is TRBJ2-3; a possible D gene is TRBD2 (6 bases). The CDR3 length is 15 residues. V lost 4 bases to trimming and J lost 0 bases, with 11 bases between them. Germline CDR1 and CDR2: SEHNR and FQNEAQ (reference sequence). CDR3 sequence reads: CASSSLAESTDTQYF. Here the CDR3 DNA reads TGTGCCAGCAGCTCATTAGCGGAGAGCACAGATACGCAGTATTTT. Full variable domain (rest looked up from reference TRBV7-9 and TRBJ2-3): DTGVSQNPRHKITKRGQNVTFRCDPISEHNRLYWYRQTLGQGPEFLTYFQNEAQLEKSRLLSDRFSAERPKGSFSTLEIQRTEQGDSAMYLCASSSLAESTDTQYFGPGTRLTVL.

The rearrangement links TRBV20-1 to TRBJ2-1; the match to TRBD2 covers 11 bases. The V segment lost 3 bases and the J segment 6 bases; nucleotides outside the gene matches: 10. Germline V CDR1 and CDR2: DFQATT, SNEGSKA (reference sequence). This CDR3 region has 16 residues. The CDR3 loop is CSASIPGLAVFNEQFF. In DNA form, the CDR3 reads TGCAGTGCTAGCATCCCGGGACTAGCGGTGTTCAATGAGCAGTTCTTC.

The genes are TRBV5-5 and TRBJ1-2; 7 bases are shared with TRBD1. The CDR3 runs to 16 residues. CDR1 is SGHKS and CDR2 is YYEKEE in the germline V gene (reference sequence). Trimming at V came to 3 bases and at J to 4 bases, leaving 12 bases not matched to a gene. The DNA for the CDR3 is TGTGCCAGCAGCTGGAACCCCGAACAGGGGATCTATGGCTACACCTTC. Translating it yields CASSWNPEQGIYGYTF.

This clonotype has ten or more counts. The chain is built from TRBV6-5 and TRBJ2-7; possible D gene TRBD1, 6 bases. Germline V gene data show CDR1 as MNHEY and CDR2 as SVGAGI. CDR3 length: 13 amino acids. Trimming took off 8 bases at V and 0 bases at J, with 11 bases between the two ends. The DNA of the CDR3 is TGTGCCAGCGGACAGATTAGCTCCTACGAGCAGTACTTC. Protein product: CASGQISSYEQYF.

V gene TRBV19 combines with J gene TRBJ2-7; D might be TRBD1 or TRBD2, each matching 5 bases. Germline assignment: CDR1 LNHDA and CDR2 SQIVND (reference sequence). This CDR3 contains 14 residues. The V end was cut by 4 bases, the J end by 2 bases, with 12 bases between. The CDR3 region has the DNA TGTGCCAGTAGTACAGGCCTGGGACCCTACGAGCAGTACTTC. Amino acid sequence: CASSTGLGPYEQYF.

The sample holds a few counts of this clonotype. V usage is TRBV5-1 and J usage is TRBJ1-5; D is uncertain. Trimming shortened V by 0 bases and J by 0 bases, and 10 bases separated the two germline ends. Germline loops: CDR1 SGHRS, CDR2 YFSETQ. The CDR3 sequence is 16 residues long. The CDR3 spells CASSLVGSYSNQPQHF. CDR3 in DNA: TGCGCCAGCAGCTTGGTTGGCAGCTATAGCAATCAGCCCCAGCATTTT.

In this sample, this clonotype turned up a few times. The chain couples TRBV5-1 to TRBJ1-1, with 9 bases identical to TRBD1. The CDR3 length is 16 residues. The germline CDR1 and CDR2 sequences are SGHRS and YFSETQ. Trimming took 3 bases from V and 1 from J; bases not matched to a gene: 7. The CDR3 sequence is CASSWTGEWGNTEAFF. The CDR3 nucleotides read TGCGCCAGCAGCTGGACAGGGGAGTGGGGGAACACTGAAGCTTTCTTT.

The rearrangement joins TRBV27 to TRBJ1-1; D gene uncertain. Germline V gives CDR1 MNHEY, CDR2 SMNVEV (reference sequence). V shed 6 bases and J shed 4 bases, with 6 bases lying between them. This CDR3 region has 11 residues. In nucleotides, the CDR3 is TGTGCCAGCAGGGGTGGCACTGAAGCTTTCTTT. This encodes CASRGGTEAFF.

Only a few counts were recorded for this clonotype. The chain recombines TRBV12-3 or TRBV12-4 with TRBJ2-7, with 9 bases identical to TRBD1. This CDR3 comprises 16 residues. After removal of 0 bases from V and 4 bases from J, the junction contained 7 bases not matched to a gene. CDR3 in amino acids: CASSLALQGAWYEQYF. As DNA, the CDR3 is TGTGCCAGCAGTTTAGCCTTACAGGGGGCATGGTACGAGCAGTACTTC.

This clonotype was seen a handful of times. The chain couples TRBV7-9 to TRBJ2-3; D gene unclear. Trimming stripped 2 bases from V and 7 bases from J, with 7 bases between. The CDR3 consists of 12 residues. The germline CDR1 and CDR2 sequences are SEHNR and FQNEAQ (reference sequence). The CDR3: CASSLWLNTQYF. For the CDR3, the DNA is TGTGCCAGCAGCTTATGGTTGAATACGCAGTATTTT.

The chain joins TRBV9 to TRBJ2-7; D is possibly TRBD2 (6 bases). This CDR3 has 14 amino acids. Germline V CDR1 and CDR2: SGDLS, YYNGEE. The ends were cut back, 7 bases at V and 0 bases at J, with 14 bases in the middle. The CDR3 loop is CASSGDLVSYEQYF. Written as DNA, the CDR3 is TGTGCCAGCTCCGGGGACTTAGTCTCCTACGAGCAGTACTTC.

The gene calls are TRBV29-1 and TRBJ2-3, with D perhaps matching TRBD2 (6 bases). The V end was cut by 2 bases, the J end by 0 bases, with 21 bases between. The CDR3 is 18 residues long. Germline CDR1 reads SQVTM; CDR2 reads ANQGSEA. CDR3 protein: CSVELLTAAGTSTDTQYF. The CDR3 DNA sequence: TGCAGCGTTGAACTCCTTACGGCCGCGGGGACTAGCACAGATACGCAGTATTTT.

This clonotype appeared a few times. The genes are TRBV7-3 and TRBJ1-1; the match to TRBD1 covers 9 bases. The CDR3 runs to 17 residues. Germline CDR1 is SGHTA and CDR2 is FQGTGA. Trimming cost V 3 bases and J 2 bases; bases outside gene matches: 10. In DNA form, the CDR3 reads TGTGCCAGCAGCTTTTCCGGGACAGGGTACCTCAACACTGAAGCTTTCTTT. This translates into CASSFSGTGYLNTEAFF. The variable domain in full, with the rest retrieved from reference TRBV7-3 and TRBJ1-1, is GAGVSQTPSNKVTEKGKYVELRCDPISGHTALYWYRQSLGQGPEFLIYFQGTGAADDSGLPNDRFFAVRPEGSVSTLKIQRTERGDSAVYLCASSFSGTGYLNTEAFFGQGTRLTVV.

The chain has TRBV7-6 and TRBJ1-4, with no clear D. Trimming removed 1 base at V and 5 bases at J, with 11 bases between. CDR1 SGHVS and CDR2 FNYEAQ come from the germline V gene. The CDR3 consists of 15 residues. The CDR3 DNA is TGTGCCAGCAGCTTAGAGCTGGAAGGAAATGAAAAACTGTTTTTT. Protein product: CASSLELEGNEKLFF.